This T cell receptor (beta chain) was sequenced during a study of T-cell memory formation after mild COVID-19. Across the whole study: TCR clusters were mostly confined to one donor each.

In its sample, this clonotype was seen a few times. Its antigen is not known. General study points: Mainly in CM and EM were contracting CD4+ clones; CD8+ were in EMRA. Pre-infection memory already had some responding clones, implying cross-reactive memory joined.

With constant-segment primers, 5'RACE yielded cDNA libraries of TCR alpha and TCR beta that carried sample barcodes and UMIs. TCRdb reanalysed the 5' RACE reads using MiXCR and keeps one entry per CDR3 protein. The sample includes over 50,000 distinct CDR3 sequences, 9.3% of them seen just once. The V gene end was trimmed by 0 bases and the J gene end by 6 bases; junction bases not matched to a gene: 3. This CDR3 contains 15 residues. Germline V gives CDR1 LGHNA, CDR2 YNFKEQ. V is TRBV4-2 and J is TRBJ2-1; 9 bases line up with TRBD2. The specimen sequenced was PBMCs or a T cell subset sorted from them (not recorded which). This TCR was sampled from an adult woman who had mild COVID-19 (a few samples of this study predate the infection). Cell type and time point are not known. The CDR3 is CASSQERGGFNEQFF. The DNA of the CDR3 is TGTGCCAGCAGCCAAGAGCGGGGGGGCTTCAATGAGCAGTTCTTC.